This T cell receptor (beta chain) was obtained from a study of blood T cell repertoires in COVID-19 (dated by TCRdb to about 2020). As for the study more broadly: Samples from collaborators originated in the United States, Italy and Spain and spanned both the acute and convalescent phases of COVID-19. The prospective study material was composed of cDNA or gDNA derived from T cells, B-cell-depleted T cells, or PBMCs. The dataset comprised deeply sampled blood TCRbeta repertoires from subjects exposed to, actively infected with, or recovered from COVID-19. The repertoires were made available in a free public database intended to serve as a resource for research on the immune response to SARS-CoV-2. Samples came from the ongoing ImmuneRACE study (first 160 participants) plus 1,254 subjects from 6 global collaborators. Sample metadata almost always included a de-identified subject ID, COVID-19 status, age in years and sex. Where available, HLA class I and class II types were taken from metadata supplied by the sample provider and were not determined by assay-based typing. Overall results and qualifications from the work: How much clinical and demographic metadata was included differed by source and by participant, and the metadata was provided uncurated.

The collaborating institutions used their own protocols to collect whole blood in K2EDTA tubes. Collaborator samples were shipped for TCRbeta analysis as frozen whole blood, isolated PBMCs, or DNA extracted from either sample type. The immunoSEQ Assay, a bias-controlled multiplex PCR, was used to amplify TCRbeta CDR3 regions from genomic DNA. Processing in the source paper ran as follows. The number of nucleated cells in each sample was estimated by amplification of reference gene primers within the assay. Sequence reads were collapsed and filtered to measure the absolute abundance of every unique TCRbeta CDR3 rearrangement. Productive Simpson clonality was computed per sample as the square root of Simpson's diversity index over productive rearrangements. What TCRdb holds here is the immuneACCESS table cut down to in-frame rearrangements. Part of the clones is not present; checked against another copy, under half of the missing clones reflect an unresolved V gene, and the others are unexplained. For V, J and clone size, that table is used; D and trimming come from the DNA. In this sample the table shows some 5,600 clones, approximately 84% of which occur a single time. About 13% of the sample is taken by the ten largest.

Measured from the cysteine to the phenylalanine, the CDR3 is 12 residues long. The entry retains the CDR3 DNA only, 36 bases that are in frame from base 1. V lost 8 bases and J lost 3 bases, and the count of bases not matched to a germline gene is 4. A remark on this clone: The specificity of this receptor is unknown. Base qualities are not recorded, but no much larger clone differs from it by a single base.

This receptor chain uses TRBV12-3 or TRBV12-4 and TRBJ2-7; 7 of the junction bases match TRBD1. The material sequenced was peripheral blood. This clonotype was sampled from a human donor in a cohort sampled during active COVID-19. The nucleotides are TGTGCCAGCTCGACAGGGAGCTACGAGCAGTACTTC. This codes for CASSTGSYEQYF.